This TCR beta chain was found in a study of T cells in Graves' hyperthyroidism and ophthalmopathy. Notes on the study in general: Within blood appeared most thyroid clonotypes that had expanded above 0.001.

Regions amplified from RNA transcripts were the TCR beta CDR3 regions. HTBI primers were employed in a first-round RT-PCR of the TCR CDR3. MiXCR, applied by TCRdb to the multiplex PCR reads, yields one record per CDR3 protein. The sample lists roughly 800,000 distinct CDR3 sequences; roughly 40% were seen once. A word on this clonotype: Its antigen remains unidentified.

Graves' hyperthyroidism qualified as stable when ophthalmopathy did not progress within 18 months. Uncontrolled infection, other autoimmune disease, pregnancy and lactation each barred patients from inclusion. The TCR originated in a man aged 18 to 29 with Graves' hyperthyroidism. Sequencing input: blood.

The CDR3 protein is CASSFSTDTQYF. CDR3 DNA: TGTGCCAGCAGCTTTAGCACAGATACGCAGTATTTT. The chain is built from TRBV7-9 and TRBJ2-3, with D unresolved. V lost 3 bases and J 0 bases, leaving 1 base between the germline ends. Germline assignment: CDR1 SEHNR and CDR2 FQNEAQ (reference sequence). This CDR3 is 12 amino acids long.